The 26 T cell receptor beta chains listed next were all sequenced from one sample in a study of control samples from healthy donors and cancer patients. TCRdb's table, derived via immunoSEQ multiplex PCR, lists solely in-frame clones and lacks some. The repertoire has 150,000 to 200,000 clones, about 90% of them found once; the top ten carry approximately 12%. The material sequenced was blood. These receptors originate from a man aged 25 to 40 in good health.

The rearrangement links TRBV6-5 to TRBJ2-7, with D hard to call. The V end was cut by 2 bases, the J end by 0 bases, with 14 bases between. Germline CDR1 is MNHEY and CDR2 is SVGAGI. This CDR3 comprises 16 residues. CDR3 nucleotide sequence: TGTGCCAGCAGTTACGGATCGACTGGAAACTCCTACGAGCAGTACTTC. It codes for CASSYGSTGNSYEQYF.

The V call is TRBV7-2, the J call TRBJ2-1; 9 bases line up with TRBD2. J lost 10 bases, V lost 5 bases, and 12 bases had no gene match. The V gene's germline CDR1 is SGHTA and CDR2 FQGNSA. The CDR3 loop spans 15 amino acids. The CDR3 DNA follows: TGTGCCAGCAGCCCGTATGCTAGCGGGACATGGGAGCAGTTCTTC. This encodes CASSPYASGTWEQFF.

In this sample, this clone turned up once. The genes are TRBV7-8 and TRBJ2-7, with 14 bases matching TRBD2. With 4 bases clipped from V and 7 bases from J, the junction kept 6 bases outside the gene matches. CDR3 length: 15 amino acids. Germline-derived CDR1 and CDR2 are SGHVS and FQNEAQ. The CDR3 reads CASSSGLAGDEEQYF. DNA of the CDR3: TGTGCCAGCAGCTCGGGACTAGCGGGAGATGAAGAGCAGTACTTC.

This chain uses TRBV5-4 with TRBJ2-5; D is unresolved. Trimming pared 0 bases from V and 2 bases from J, leaving 14 bases between. The V gene's germline CDR1 is SGHNT and CDR2 YYREEE (reference sequence). The CDR3 loop spans 16 amino acids. CDR3 nucleotides: TGTGCCAGCAGCTTGGCCATGAGGACGCAGCAAGAGACCCAGTACTTC. This translates into CASSLAMRTQQETQYF.

The rearrangement uses TRBV7-9 and TRBJ1-1; TRBD1 might be the D (6 bases). Per the germline V gene, CDR1 is SEHNR and CDR2 is FQNEAQ (reference sequence). Deletions cut 0 bases from V and 7 bases from J, with 15 bases between. This CDR3 has 15 amino acids. CDR3 amino acids: CASSLAQWGGGEAFF. The CDR3 region has the DNA TGTGCCAGCAGCTTAGCGCAGTGGGGAGGGGGTGAAGCTTTCTTT.

V is TRBV29-1 and J is TRBJ2-2; 8 positions match TRBD2. Trimming cost V 6 bases and J 8 bases; bases outside gene matches: 11. The CDR3 runs 14 residues. Germline CDR1 reads SQVTM; CDR2 reads ANQGSEA. The DNA for the CDR3 is TGCAGCGTAGAACTAGCGGTAGGACGTGGGGAGCTGTTTTTT. Protein sequence: CSVELAVGRGELFF.

The rearrangement links TRBV7-9 to TRBJ2-3; D ambiguous. From germline, CDR1 is SEHNR and CDR2 FQNEAQ (reference sequence). The CDR3 extends over 16 amino acids. Between the trimmed V and J ends, which lost 5 bases and 5 bases, there was a span of 20 bases. CDR3 amino acids: CASSPPGAYSLDTQYF. CDR3 nucleotides: TGTGCCAGCAGCCCCCCAGGAGCCTATAGCTTAGATACGCAGTATTTT.

The chain is built from TRBV7-8 and TRBJ1-5; TRBD1 might be the D (6 bases). Per germline, CDR1 SGHVS and CDR2 FQNEAQ. Trimming took 1 base from V and 9 from J, leaving 10 bases between them. The CDR3 runs to 13 residues. CDR3 amino acids: CASSLDGGRPQHF. CDR3 sequence (DNA): TGTGCCAGCAGCTTAGACGGGGGCCGGCCCCAGCATTTT.

The chain combines TRBV6-1 with TRBJ1-4, with D maybe TRBD1 (6 bases). V dropped 1 base and J dropped 8 bases, with 26 bases sitting between them. Germline V gene data show CDR1 as MNHNS and CDR2 as SASEGT. The CDR3 contains 19 residues. CDR3: CASSEGVRGLGGGWEKLFF. DNA of the CDR3: TGTGCCAGCAGTGAAGGGGTCAGGGGATTGGGAGGGGGATGGGAAAAACTGTTTTTT.

V and J are TRBV5-1 and TRBJ2-7, with D perhaps given as TRBD1 or TRBD2 (5 bases each). The V gene's germline CDR1 is SGHRS and CDR2 YFSETQ. The CDR3 extends over 19 amino acids. The ends were cut back, 0 bases at V and 2 bases at J, with 24 bases in the middle. The CDR3 protein is CASSLASGQGVVRPYEQYF. In DNA form, the CDR3 reads TGCGCCAGCAGCTTGGCATCCGGGCAGGGAGTTGTCCGCCCCTACGAGCAGTACTTC.

DNA of the CDR3: TGTGCCAGCAGCTTAGGCGCGGGGGACCGGGAGCAGTTCTTC. It translates to CASSLGAGDREQFF. V is TRBV11-3 and J is TRBJ2-1; 7 nucleotides line up with TRBD2. Germline V gene sequence: CDR1 SGHNT, CDR2 YENEEA. V lost 1 base to trimming and J lost 10 bases; unmatched junction nucleotides: 7. The CDR3 is 14 residues long.

The J gene is TRBJ1-2, the V gene TRBV5-1; possibly TRBD1 for D (6 bases). The V and J ends lost 6 bases and 8 bases respectively, with 23 bases between them. CDR3 length: 15 residues. The germline gives CDR1 SGHRS, CDR2 YFSETQ. Here the CDR3 DNA reads TGCGCCAGCAAGGATAGGACAGAAAAATCGGAGGGCTACACCTTC. It yields the protein CASKDRTEKSEGYTF.

The chain employs TRBV7-9 and TRBJ2-5, with D perhaps matching TRBD1 (5 bases). From germline, CDR1 is SEHNR and CDR2 FQNEAQ (reference sequence). The V end lost 4 bases, the J end lost 1 base, and 13 bases lay between the germline ends. This CDR3 has 15 residues. DNA of the CDR3: TGTGCCAGCAGCTCCTCTGGGGCTTCCCAAGAGACCCAGTACTTC. This sequence encodes CASSSSGASQETQYF.

This clone came up a few times. The rearrangement joins TRBV15 to TRBJ2-7; D is possibly TRBD1 (6 bases). Trimming took 0 bases from V and 2 from J, leaving 8 bases between them. Per the germline V gene, CDR1 is LNHNV and CDR2 is YYDKDF (reference sequence). This CDR3 has 14 residues. The CDR3 DNA sequence: TGTGCCACCAGCAGAGATGGGGGCACCTACGAGCAGTACTTC. Amino acid sequence: CATSRDGGTYEQYF. Supplemented by reference TRBV15 and TRBJ2-7, the full variable domain reads DAMVIQNPRYQVTQFGKPVTLSCSQTLNHNVMYWYQQKSSQAPKLLFHYYDKDFNNEADTPDNFQSRRPNTSFCFLDIRSPGLGDTAMYLCATSRDGGTYEQYFGPGTRLTVT.

This clone appeared a single time. V gene TRBV29-1 combines with J gene TRBJ1-1, with TRBD1 matching over 7 bases. Unmatched junction bases numbered 2, after V lost 6 bases and J lost 1 base. Germline loops: CDR1 SQVTM, CDR2 ANQGSEA. CDR3 length: 12 amino acids. This CDR3 is CSVYRGNTEAFF. The CDR3 coding sequence is TGCAGCGTCTACAGGGGGAACACTGAAGCTTTCTTT.

The V gene is TRBV9, the J gene TRBJ2-3; 8 bases match TRBD2. This CDR3 is built from 15 residues. Trimming cost V 4 bases and J 5 bases; bases outside gene matches: 9. Germline V gene lookup returns CDR1 SGDLS and CDR2 YYNGEE. In nucleotides, the CDR3 is TGTGCCAGCAGCCCCCGGGGGGGGGAAGGAGATACGCAGTATTTT. This translates into CASSPRGGEGDTQYF.

The chain recombines TRBV19 with TRBJ2-2, with 7 nucleotides matching TRBD1. V lost 1 base, J lost 8 bases, and 7 bases stayed unmatched. Germline V CDR1 and CDR2: LNHDA, SQIVND (reference sequence). This CDR3 spans 15 amino acids. The CDR3 region is CASSIVAQTGGELFF. Written as DNA, the CDR3 is TGTGCCAGTAGTATAGTGGCCCAGACAGGGGGGGAGCTGTTTTTT.

J is TRBJ1-2 and V is TRBV24-1; possibly TRBD1 for D (6 bases). The CDR3 runs to 15 residues. Trimming shortened V by 3 bases and J by 0 bases, and 10 bases separated the two germline ends. The germline gives CDR1 KGHDR, CDR2 SFDVKD. The DNA of the CDR3 is TGTGCCACCAGTGATCCAGGACAGTCTAACTATGGCTACACCTTC. Its translation is CATSDPGQSNYGYTF.

The rearrangement uses TRBV19 and TRBJ2-1; D is unresolved. Trimming took 4 bases from V and 2 from J, leaving 6 bases between them. The CDR3 covers 13 residues. CDR1 is LNHDA, CDR2 SQIVND, per germline (reference sequence). The CDR3, as DNA: TGTGCCAGTAGTAAAAACACCTACAATGAGCAGTTCTTC. Translation: CASSKNTYNEQFF. The variable domain in full, with the rest retrieved from reference TRBV19 and TRBJ2-1, is DGGITQSPKYLFRKEGQNVTLSCEQNLNHDAMYWYRQDPGQGLRLIYYSQIVNDFQKGDIAEGYSVSREKKESFPLTVTSAQKNPTAFYLCASSKNTYNEQFFGPGTRLTVL.

V usage is TRBV5-1 and J usage is TRBJ2-1; perhaps TRBD2 as D (5 bases). V lost 5 bases, J lost 8 bases, and 11 bases lay in between. The CDR3 has 12 residues. The V gene's germline CDR1 is SGHRS and CDR2 YFSETQ. The CDR3 region has the DNA TGCGCCAGCAGGGAGGCTGTACATGAGCAGTTCTTC. Its translation: CASREAVHEQFF.

The chain joins TRBV5-1 to TRBJ2-7; a weak D match, TRBD1 (5 bases). CDR1 SGHRS and CDR2 YFSETQ come from the germline V gene. Between the trimmed V and J ends, which lost 1 base and 7 bases, there was a span of 12 bases. This CDR3 region has 13 residues. The CDR3 DNA follows: TGCGCCAGCAGCTTGTGGGGCACCCTGGAGCAGTACTTC. This encodes CASSLWGTLEQYF.

In this sample, this clone turned up once. The rearrangement links TRBV19 to TRBJ2-5, with TRBD2 as a possible D gene (6 bases). The CDR3 length is 14 residues. CDR1 is LNHDA and CDR2 is SQIVND in the germline V gene (reference sequence). The V and J ends lost 2 bases and 3 bases respectively, with 10 bases between them. The CDR3 region is CASSIFGGEETQYF. The CDR3 bases are TGTGCCAGTAGTATATTCGGGGGAGAAGAGACCCAGTACTTC.

The chain recombines TRBV12-3 or TRBV12-4 with TRBJ2-7; a possible D gene is TRBD2 (6 bases). Trimming left V 1 base short and J 7 bases short, with 11 bases between. The CDR3 is 13 amino acids. CDR3 sequence reads: CASSLGAGGEQYF. CDR3 DNA sequence: TGTGCCAGCAGTTTAGGGGCTGGAGGGGAGCAGTACTTC.

This chain connects TRBV14 to TRBJ1-4, with D possibly matching TRBD1 (5 bases). Trimming cost V 2 bases and J 0 bases, with 13 bases left between them. The CDR3 has 17 amino acids. The germline V gene encodes CDR1 SGHDN and CDR2 FVKESK. CDR3 coding DNA: TGTGCCAGCAGCCAAAATGTGTTGGGGGCAACTAATGAAAAACTGTTTTTT. Amino acid sequence: CASSQNVLGATNEKLFF.

V gene TRBV28 combines with J gene TRBJ2-1; tentatively, D is TRBD1 (6 bases). Germline V CDR1 and CDR2: MDHEN, SYDVKM. V lost 5 bases, J lost 9 bases, and 20 bases lay in between. The CDR3 is 15 residues long. The CDR3 region has the DNA TGTGCCAGCAGTAGGACGGATTGGTCCAGGGGTGAGCAGTTCTTC. Residues: CASSRTDWSRGEQFF.

This clone was found once. V usage is TRBV6-2 or TRBV6-3 and J usage is TRBJ1-1; D remains unclear. Trimming pared 3 bases from V and 1 base from J, leaving 6 bases between. Looked up from germline, CDR1 is MNHEY and CDR2 is SVGEGT. The CDR3 is 13 amino acids. The CDR3 region has the DNA TGTGCCAGCAGTTATGTGAAGAACACTGAAGCTTTCTTT. Protein: CASSYVKNTEAFF.